Listed below are T cell receptor beta chains from one sample, sequenced in a study of cytomegalovirus exposure and HLA in healthy donors. Profiled with immunoSEQ multiplex PCR; TCRdb holds only in-frame clones, not every one. This table has 150,000 to 200,000 clones, about four fifths appearing once. Sequenced material: PBMCs. These receptors came from a woman aged 25 to 39 in good health and CMV-seropositive. The CDR3 runs from the conserved cysteine through the conserved F or W. D genes are given only for firm matches. Part of the rows lack a size; the others show once, few, many or a class for expanded clones.

.	TRBV7-2	.	14	TRBJ2-7	CASSPRRDSYEQYF	TGTGCCAGCAGCCCGAGACGGGACTCCTACGAGCAGTACTTC
TRBD2	TRBV12-5	.	15	TRBJ2-7	CASGLGLAGIYEQYF	TGTGCTAGTGGTTTGGGCCTAGCGGGGATCTACGAGCAGTACTTC
.	TRBV20-1	.	11	TRBJ2-7	CSARDHYEQYF	TGCAGTGCTAGAGATCACTACGAGCAGTACTTC
.	TRBV19	.	15	TRBJ2-2	CASSPQESNTGELFF	TGTGCCAGTAGTCCACAGGAATCTAACACCGGGGAGCTGTTTTTT
TRBD1	TRBV7-9	.	16	TRBJ2-5	CASSLSVGTGEETQYF	TGTGCCAGCAGCTTATCAGTCGGGACAGGGGAAGAGACCCAGTACTTC
TRBD1	TRBV4-3	.	16	TRBJ2-5	CASSQGTGPYQETQYF	TGCGCCAGCAGCCAGGGGACAGGTCCGTACCAAGAGACCCAGTACTTC
TRBD2	TRBV7-9	.	12	TRBJ2-1	CAILTLAGEQFF	TGTGCCATCCTCACCCTAGCGGGGGAGCAGTTCTTC
.	TRBV30	.	12	TRBJ2-7	CAWSGGSYEQYF	TGTGCCTGGAGCGGGGGTTCTTACGAGCAGTACTTC
TRBD1	TRBV6-4	few	13	TRBJ1-1	CARSTGGSTEAFF	TGTGCCAGGAGTACAGGGGGCTCTACTGAAGCTTTCTTT
.	TRBV7-3	.	16	TRBJ2-3	CASSLGGTASTDTQYF	TGTGCCAGCAGCCTAGGCGGGACCGCTAGCACAGATACGCAGTATTTT
.	TRBV6-6	few	13	TRBJ2-3	CAGGRKNTDTQYF	TGTGCGGGGGGACGGAAGAACACAGATACGCAGTATTTT
.	TRBV4-1	.	15	TRBJ1-1	CASSQGQGRNTEAFF	TGCGCCAGCAGCCAAGGTCAGGGGCGGAACACTGAAGCTTTCTTT
.	TRBV5-4	.	15	TRBJ1-3	CASSFSLDGGNTIYF	TGTGCCAGCAGCTTTTCCCTCGACGGGGGAAACACCATATATTTT
.	TRBV7-8	.	16	TRBJ2-1	CASSLPGQWGYNEQFF	TGTGCCAGCAGCTTACCCGGACAGTGGGGGTACAATGAGCAGTTCTTC
TRBD2	TRBV5-1	once	16	TRBJ2-7	CASRLAGGPYSYEQYF	TGCGCCAGCAGGCTAGCGGGGGGGCCATACTCCTACGAGCAGTACTTC
.	TRBV28	.	13	TRBJ1-1	CASSLTGNTEAFF	TGTGCCAGCAGTTTGACGGGAAACACTGAAGCTTTCTTT
.	TRBV13	.	16	TRBJ2-2	CASSLGLSSSPGELFF	TGTGCCAGCAGCTTAGGCTTATCCTCCTCTCCCGGGGAGCTGTTTTTT
TRBD2	TRBV28	.	14	TRBJ2-7	CASSNRDYSYEQYF	TGTGCCAGCTCCAACCGGGACTACTCCTACGAGCAGTACTTC
TRBD1	TRBV18	.	16	TRBJ2-2	CASSRQGAPNTGELFF	TGTGCCAGCTCACGGCAGGGGGCGCCGAACACCGGGGAGCTGTTTTTT
.	TRBV18	.	14	TRBJ2-7	CASSGPGNKYEQYF	TGTGCCAGCTCTGGACCCGGGAATAAGTACGAGCAGTACTTC
TRBD1	TRBV4-1	.	15	TRBJ2-7	CASSRTGQGSYEQYF	TGCGCCAGCAGCCGGACGGGACAGGGATCCTACGAGCAGTACTTC
TRBD2	TRBV30	.	19	TRBJ2-4	CAWSVDVIGGVMAKNIQYF	TGTGCCTGGAGTGTAGACGTGATTGGGGGGGTAATGGCCAAAAACATTCAGTACTTC
.	TRBV18	.	14	TRBJ1-1	CASSPKTVNTEAFF	TGTGCCAGCTCACCGAAAACTGTGAACACTGAAGCTTTCTTT
.	TRBV10-2	.	14	TRBJ1-4	CASSRRDNNEKLFF	TGCGCCAGCAGTCGTCGGGACAATAATGAAAAACTGTTTTTT
.	TRBV1	once	14	TRBJ2-7	CTSSLDSFSYEQYF	TGCACCAGCAGCCTCGACAGCTTCTCCTACGAGCAGTACTTC
.	TRBV28	.	12	TRBJ2-7	CASSLTPYEQYF	TGTGCCAGCAGTTTAACACCCTACGAGCAGTACTTC
.	TRBV7-3	.	14	TRBJ2-1	CASSPRGGRNEQFF	TGTGCCAGCAGCCCCCGGGGAGGTCGCAATGAGCAGTTCTTC
TRBD2	TRBV11-2	few	15	TRBJ2-7	CASSKPRGANYEQYF	TGTGCCAGCAGCAAACCGCGGGGGGCGAACTACGAGCAGTACTTC
.	TRBV10-3	.	14	TRBJ1-5	CAISAGNSNQPQHF	TGTGCCATCAGTGCGGGGAATAGCAATCAGCCCCAGCATTTT
.	TRBV19	.	15	TRBJ2-3	CASSQSTTLRVRQYF	TGTGCCAGTAGTCAGTCGACTACCTTGCGAGTGAGGCAGTATTTT
TRBD1	TRBV6-6	few	10	TRBJ1-1	CATMDRKAFF	TGTGCCACCATGGACAGGAAAGCTTTCTTT
.	TRBV4-2	.	14	TRBJ1-1	CASSRGDAAAEAFF	TGTGCCAGCAGCCGGGGGGACGCGGCGGCTGAAGCTTTCTTT
.	TRBV27	.	15	TRBJ2-3	CASSRRRNPADTQYF	TGTGCCAGCAGCCGACGCAGGAATCCAGCAGATACGCAGTATTTT
.	TRBV5-1	.	14	TRBJ1-2	CASSFGRPNYGYTF	TGCGCCAGCAGCTTCGGCAGGCCGAACTATGGCTACACCTTC
.	TRBV7-4	once	15	TRBJ1-5	CASSRYARVNQPQHF	TGTGCCAGCAGCCGATATGCGAGAGTAAATCAGCCCCAGCATTTT
TRBD1	TRBV7-2	.	15	TRBJ2-7	CASSLLGQANYEQYF	TGTGCCAGCAGCCTGCTGGGACAGGCGAACTACGAGCAGTACTTC
.	TRBV2	.	14	TRBJ2-3	CASRTGPGWDTQYF	TGTGCCAGCAGGACAGGACCAGGGTGGGATACGCAGTATTTT
TRBD1	TRBV5-4	.	15	TRBJ2-1	CASSSRDRVLNEQFF	TGTGCCAGCAGCTCACGGGACAGGGTTCTCAATGAGCAGTTCTTC
TRBD2	TRBV7-6	.	16	TRBJ2-1	CASSVGPRGGYNEQFF	TGTGCCAGCAGCGTAGGGCCGCGGGGGGGCTACAATGAGCAGTTCTTC
TRBD1	TRBV6-5	.	13	TRBJ1-2	CASSSGQRRGYTF	TGTGCCAGCAGTTCGGGACAGAGGAGGGGCTACACCTTC
.	TRBV5-1	.	16	TRBJ1-4	CASSLALIGGGEKLFF	TGCGCCAGCAGCTTGGCCCTCATCGGGGGTGGAGAAAAACTGTTTTTT
.	TRBV7-9	.	12	TRBJ1-1	CASSLVQVEAFF	TGTGCCAGCAGCTTAGTGCAGGTAGAAGCTTTCTTT
.	TRBV7-2	once	17	TRBJ2-1	CASSLEVLGLTYNEQFF	TGTGCCAGCAGCTTAGAGGTGTTGGGACTCACTTACAATGAGCAGTTCTTC
TRBD1	TRBV7-9	.	14	TRBJ2-2	CASSLTGDTGELFF	TGTGCCAGCAGCTTGACAGGGGACACCGGGGAGCTGTTTTTT
.	TRBV19	few	11	TRBJ1-1	CASTGNTEAFF	TGTGCCAGTACAGGGAACACTGAAGCTTTCTTT
TRBD2	TRBV27	few	16	TRBJ2-6	CASSLGRGAGANVLTF	TGTGCCAGCAGTTTGGGGCGGGGGGCTGGGGCCAACGTCCTGACTTTC
.	TRBV4-2	.	15	TRBJ1-1	CASSQGEAEDTEAFF	TGTGCCAGCAGCCAAGGAGAAGCCGAGGACACTGAAGCTTTCTTT
TRBD2	TRBV2	.	15	TRBJ2-3	CASRTRGVITDTQYF	TGTGCCAGCAGAACGCGGGGGGTCATAACAGATACGCAGTATTTT
.	TRBV29-1	.	13	TRBJ1-1	CSALISFQGEAFF	TGCAGCGCCCTCATCAGCTTTCAGGGAGAAGCTTTCTTT
TRBD1	TRBV7-9	.	15	TRBJ1-4	CASSLVGGGSEKLFF	TGTGCCAGCAGCTTAGTAGGAGGGGGCAGTGAAAAACTGTTTTTT
.	TRBV18	.	15	TRBJ1-1	CASSPQDRGNTEAFF	TGTGCCAGCTCACCACAGGATCGGGGAAACACTGAAGCTTTCTTT
TRBD2	TRBV2	.	14	TRBJ2-7	CASRGLAGVSEQYF	TGTGCCAGCAGAGGACTAGCGGGAGTTTCCGAGCAGTACTTC
.	TRBV2	.	13	TRBJ1-1	CASSRREHTEAFF	TGTGCCAGCAGTAGACGGGAGCACACTGAAGCTTTCTTT
TRBD2	TRBV29-1	.	13	TRBJ2-5	CSVDPSGGETQYF	TGCAGCGTTGACCCGAGCGGGGGAGAGACCCAGTACTTC